Listed here are 9 T cell receptor beta chains from one sample, sequenced in a study of post-analysis software for immune sequencing data. Their recognized antigens are unknown. Every TCR beta cDNA library bore unique molecular identifiers. Each CDR3 protein gets one entry after TCRdb re-called the PCR reads with MiXCR. There are about 770,000 distinct CDR3 sequences in the sample; roughly 46% occur only once, and roughly 5.2% lies in the top ten. The study's findings and limits: Elevated frequency relative to controls characterized roughly five TRBV segments in patients, TRBV5-6, TRBV5-1 and TRBV20-1 among them.

Source material: blood. These receptors all stem from a girl aged 10 to 17 with multiple sclerosis.

The chain joins TRBV12-3 or TRBV12-4 to TRBJ2-3, with 8 bases lining up with TRBD2. V dropped 8 bases and J dropped 14; count of bases not matched to a gene: 12. This CDR3 has 12 residues. CDR3 region: CASAPGRDILYF. CDR3 nucleotides: TGTGCCAGCGCCCCCGGGAGGGACATCTTGTATTTT.

This clonotype occurred a few times. This chain joins TRBV4-1 and TRBJ2-1; TRBD2 aligns across 9 bases. Germline trimming cut 5 bases from V and 4 bases from J; bases unmatched to any gene: 9. Per germline, CDR1 MGHRA and CDR2 YSYEKL. The CDR3 is 16 residues long. The CDR3 region is CASSNAGTSRYNEQFF. The CDR3 nucleotides are TGCGCCAGCAGCAACGCCGGGACTAGCAGGTACAATGAGCAGTTCTTC.

This sequence joins TRBV28 and TRBJ1-1; D may be TRBD1 (6 bases). CDR1 and CDR2 from the germline V gene are MDHEN and SYDVKM. Trimming shortened V by 5 bases and J by 8 bases, and 12 bases separated the two germline ends. The CDR3 covers 12 residues. The CDR3 DNA is TGTGCCAGCAGTCCAAACGACAGGGAAGCTTTCTTT. This codes for CASSPNDREAFF.

A few counts support this clonotype. This sequence joins TRBV20-1 and TRBJ2-3; the D gene is possibly TRBD1 (5 bases). Looked up from germline, CDR1 is DFQATT and CDR2 is SNEGSKA (reference sequence). This CDR3 is built from 19 residues. The germline V and J ends were trimmed by 1 base and 1 base, with 24 bases remaining between them. CDR3: CSARVPPDFRQGGTDTQYF. The CDR3 bases are TGCAGTGCTAGAGTTCCCCCAGATTTTCGGCAGGGCGGCACAGATACGCAGTATTTT.

The chain employs TRBV4-3 and TRBJ2-5, with D maybe TRBD1 (6 bases). CDR1 and CDR2 from the germline V gene are LGHNA and YSLEER. The CDR3 loop spans 16 amino acids. Trimming cost V 0 bases and J 5 bases, with 16 bases left between them. The CDR3: CASSQELQGKWETQYF. In DNA, the CDR3 is TGCGCCAGCAGCCAAGAACTGCAGGGGAAGTGGGAGACCCAGTACTTC.

In regard to this clonotype: The junction departs from the called germline gene at one end, perhaps through a read error. This chain uses TRBV15 with TRBJ2-7; 11 bases are a match to TRBD1. Germline assignment: CDR1 LNHNV and CDR2 YYDKDF (reference sequence). The CDR3 loop spans 16 amino acids. CDR3 amino acids: CAASRGWTGGSYEQYF. For the CDR3, the DNA is TGTGCCGCCAGCAGAGGTTGGACAGGGGGCTCATACGAGCAGTACTTC. The full variable domain, completed using reference TRBV15 and TRBJ2-7, is DAMVIQNPRYQVTQFGKPVTLSCSQTLNHNVMYWYQQKSSQAPKLLFHYYDKDFNNEADTPDNFQSRRPNTSFCFLDIRSPGLGDTAMYLCAASRGWTGGSYEQYFGPGTRLTVT.

The chain is built from TRBV6-2 or TRBV6-3 and TRBJ2-1, with D tentatively TRBD2 (6 bases). V gave up 6 bases and J gave up 6 bases, with 12 bases separating them. There are 13 residues in the CDR3. Germline V gives CDR1 MNHEY, CDR2 SVGEGT. CDR3: CASRERLGNEQFF. DNA for the CDR3: TGTGCCAGCAGAGAGCGACTAGGCAATGAGCAGTTCTTC.

The rearrangement uses TRBV25-1 and TRBJ2-5, with 10 bases identical to TRBD2. The end of the DNA is better explained by TRBJ2-7, so the J call may be wrong. CDR1 and CDR2 from the germline V gene are MGHDK and SYGVNS. The CDR3 is made up of 15 amino acids. The CDR3 loop reads CASNPPPSGRYEQYF. CDR3 bases: TGTGCCAGCAATCCCCCCCCTAGCGGGAGATACGAGCAGTACTTC.

This clonotype was seen repeatedly, ten times or more. This chain connects TRBV20-1 to TRBJ1-1; D remains ambiguous. The CDR3 runs to 15 residues. Germline loops: CDR1 DFQATT, CDR2 SNEGSKA (reference sequence). V was trimmed by 3 bases and J by 2 bases, leaving 16 bases between them. In DNA, the CDR3 is TGCAGTGCTAGTGACTGGGCCCGACCCAACACTGAAGCTTTCTTT. This sequence encodes CSASDWARPNTEAFF.